This entry is about one T cell receptor (beta chain). Sequence at one end of the junction differs from germline and may be a read error. Original handling: Amplifying reference gene primers gave estimates of nucleated cell counts. Sequenced by immunoSEQ multiplex PCR; TCRdb stores in-frame clones only, minus some. The D gene and trimming were derived from the DNA, and the V and J assignments and clone size from that table. The sample records over 200,000 clones, around nine tenths being singletons. This sample is drawn from a study of blood T cell repertoires in COVID-19. Study-level information: The United States, Italy and Spain provided the acute and convalescent COVID-19 samples.

The sequence was collected from a man aged 40-49 years who had recovered from COVID-19. Sequencing input: peripheral blood.

The CDR3 sequence is CASSHGTGGSHEQYF. The CDR3 DNA follows: TGCGCCAGCAGCCATGGGACAGGGGGCTCCCACGAGCAGTACTTC. The chain employs TRBV5-1 and TRBJ2-7; 12 bases map to TRBD1. The length of the CDR3 is 15 residues. Germline-derived CDR1 and CDR2 are SGHRS and YFSETQ.